This T cell receptor beta chain appears in the sequencing data of a study of shared clonotypes between healthy human individuals (dated by TCRdb to 2018 to 2020). For context, the study as a whole: A couple of women and a few men aged 18 to 49 years were included in the cohort. Between about 0.85 and 10 billion PBMCs per donor were obtained by leukapheresis. Libraries were prepared and TCR repertoires were sequenced by different laboratories using diverse techniques, in order to increase sequencing depth and limit assay-specific biases. The study deeply sequenced blood TCR repertoires of about 5 healthy adults to estimate repertoire size and the extent of clonotype sharing between individuals. For each donor, CD4 naive and CD4 memory were each run on three plates, CD8 naive on two plates, and CD8 memory on one plate. Summary of the overall study and its limitations: Rarefaction of sorted-subset datasets indicated incomplete sequencing despite the large sequencing depth. Larger estimated clonotype richness was generally found for naive subsets than for memory subsets. Sampling was restricted to blood, and TCR repertoires in tissues likely differ from the TCR repertoires found in blood. Because the study included only a small number of donors, the genetic and exposure-history diversity represented was limited. Compared with non-shared clonotypes, clonotypes shared by all four sorted-subset donors had higher generation probabilities. Pairwise subsampling indicated that sequencing depth was expected to affect the degree of clonotype sharing among donors. When a few donors were compared, the shared fraction of clonotypes was around 4.6% for naive CD4, around 3.5% for naive CD8, about 2.5% for memory CD4, and roughly 0.4% for memory CD8.

Healthy HIV-negative adults with no recently reported acute infections or vaccinations were included as donors. Every donor was a Caucasian adult living in Nashville, Tennessee, USA. CD4+ T cells were enriched by magnetic negative selection; naive cells were then positively selected on CD45RA, and the negative fraction formed the memory subset. Blood was collected by leukapheresis, and PBMCs were isolated by Ficoll-Histopaque density gradient centrifugation and then cryopreserved in liquid nitrogen vapor phase. Analytical flow cytometry was used to check the purity and quantity of every magnetically sorted T cell population. Genomic DNA was isolated from every sorted fraction and measured by UV absorbance on a Nanodrop 2000c. Using the deep immunoSEQ assay, multiplex PCR amplified TCR CDR3 regions from genomic DNA. For each cell subset, the extracted genomic DNA was distributed evenly across all wells of several immunoSEQ 96-well plates, and each plate served as one replicate. For sorted subsets, approximately 0.2 ug of genomic DNA, equivalent to 25,000 to 30,000 T cell genomes, went into each replicate PCR. The purified libraries were quantified using a Qubit 3.0 fluorometer, sized with a Bioanalyzer 2100, and then quantified again using the KAPA Library Quantification kit. Every immunoSEQ 96-well plate was sequenced on a dedicated single-read 150-cycle Illumina NextSeq 550 flow cell. In the original analysis: Because only junctional sequences without quality scores were contained in the immunoSEQ output, filtering matching that applied to full-length reads could not be performed. To assign V/J genes and CDR3, sequences were annotated using PyIR, a Python wrapper for IgBLAST v1.9, with IMGT germline references. Reads were filtered out if the reads had weak V/J assignments (E-value above 1e-6), no CDR3, stop codons, out-of-frame junctions, or ambiguous translated residues. V3J clonotypes were defined as sequences sharing an identical inferred V gene, J gene, and CDR3 amino acid sequence. The percentage overlap between two repertoires was calculated by dividing the number of shared unique clonotypes by the size of the smaller repertoire. RTK rarefaction, the Chao1 estimator, and Recon v2.1 estimates of unobserved clonotypes were used to assess repertoire richness. For all TCRbeta clonotypes obtained by the gDNA method from a few donors, generation probabilities were computed with OLGA. As stored in TCRdb, this immuneACCESS dataset retains in-frame rearrangements with V and J assigned. A fraction of the clones does not appear; measured against another copy, unresolved V genes explain less than half of the discrepancy, and the remainder lacks a known reason. D and trimming come from the DNA, and the V and J calls and clone size come from that table. This sample has under 2.5 million clones in its table, and less than 95% of those were observed once. The top ten hold around 0.38% of the sample.

Concerning this clone itself: The specificity of this receptor is unknown. The sample holds no much larger clone one base away, and base qualities are not on file. Other nucleotide sequences in the sample specify the same CDR3.

The trim is 3 bases for V and 1 base for J, with a gap of 10 bases between the germline ends. Inclusive of the bounding cysteine and phenylalanine, the CDR3 is 15 residues long. Only the CDR3 region is kept as DNA, spanning 45 bases read in frame from base 1. Based on the germline V gene (reference sequence), the CDR1 and CDR2 sequences are MNHEY and SMNVEV. Input material: naive CD4+ T cells from PBMCs. Read against the paper, the sample's cell subset or site label means: CD45RA+ positively selected. This sequence was found in a young man in good health. Some clones in this sample may be carry-over from other donors' samples. This chain is built from TRBV27 and TRBJ2-1; the best D guess is TRBD2, with 5 bases matching. The nucleotide sequence is TGTGCCAGCAGTTTCGGAGGACTTTCCTACAATGAGCAGTTCTTC. This encodes CASSFGGLSYNEQFF.